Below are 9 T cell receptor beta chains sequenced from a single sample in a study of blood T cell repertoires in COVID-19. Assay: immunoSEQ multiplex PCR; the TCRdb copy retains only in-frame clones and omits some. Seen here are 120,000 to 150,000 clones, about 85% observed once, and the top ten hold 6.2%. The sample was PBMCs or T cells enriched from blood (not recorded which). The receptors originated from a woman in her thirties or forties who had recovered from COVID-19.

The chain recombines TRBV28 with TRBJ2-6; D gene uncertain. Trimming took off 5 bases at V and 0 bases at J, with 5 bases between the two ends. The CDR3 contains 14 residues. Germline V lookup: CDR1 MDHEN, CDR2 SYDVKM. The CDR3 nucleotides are TGTGCCAGCAGTCCTTACTCTGGGGCCAACGTCCTGACTTTC. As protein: CASSPYSGANVLTF.

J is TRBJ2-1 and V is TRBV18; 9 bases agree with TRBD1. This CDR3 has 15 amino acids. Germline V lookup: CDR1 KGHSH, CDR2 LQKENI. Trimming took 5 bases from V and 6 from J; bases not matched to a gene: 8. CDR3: CASSTGQGQSNEQFF. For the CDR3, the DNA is TGTGCCAGCTCAACGGGACAGGGACAGAGCAATGAGCAGTTCTTC.

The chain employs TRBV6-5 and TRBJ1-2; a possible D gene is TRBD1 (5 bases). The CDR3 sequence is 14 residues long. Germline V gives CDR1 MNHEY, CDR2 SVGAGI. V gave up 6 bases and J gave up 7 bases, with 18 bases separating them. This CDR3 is CASREGPTVGGYTF. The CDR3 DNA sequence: TGTGCCAGCAGGGAGGGACCTACTGTGGGTGGCTACACCTTC.

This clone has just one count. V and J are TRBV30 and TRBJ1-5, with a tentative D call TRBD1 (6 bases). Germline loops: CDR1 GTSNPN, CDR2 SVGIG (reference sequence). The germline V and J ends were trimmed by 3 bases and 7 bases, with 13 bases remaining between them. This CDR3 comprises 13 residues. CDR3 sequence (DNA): TGTGCCTGGAGCGGCGGGGGCCAGCAGCCCCAGCATTTT. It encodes CAWSGGGQQPQHF.

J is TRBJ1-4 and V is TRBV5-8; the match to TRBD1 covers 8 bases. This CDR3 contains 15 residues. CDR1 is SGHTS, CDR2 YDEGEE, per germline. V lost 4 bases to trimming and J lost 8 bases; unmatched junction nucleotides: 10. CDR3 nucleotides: TGTGCCAGCAGCCCCGGACAGGGAGGGGAGGAAAAACTGTTTTTT. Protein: CASSPGQGGEEKLFF.

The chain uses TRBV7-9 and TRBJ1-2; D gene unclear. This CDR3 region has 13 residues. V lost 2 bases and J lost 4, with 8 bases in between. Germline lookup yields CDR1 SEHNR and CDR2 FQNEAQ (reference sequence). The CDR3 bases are TGTGCCAGCAGCTTACCCAGGCTCTATGGCTACACCTTC. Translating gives CASSLPRLYGYTF.

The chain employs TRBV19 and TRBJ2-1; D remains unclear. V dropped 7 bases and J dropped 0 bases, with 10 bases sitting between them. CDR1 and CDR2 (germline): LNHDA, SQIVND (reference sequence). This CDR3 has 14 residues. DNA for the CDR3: TGTGCCAGTAAAGCAGGAAGCTCCTACAATGAGCAGTTCTTC. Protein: CASKAGSSYNEQFF.

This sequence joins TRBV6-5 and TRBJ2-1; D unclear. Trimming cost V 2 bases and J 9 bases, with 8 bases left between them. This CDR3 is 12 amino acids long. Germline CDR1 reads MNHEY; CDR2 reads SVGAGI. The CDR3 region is CASSYPGTEQFF. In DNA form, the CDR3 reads TGTGCCAGCAGTTACCCCGGTACTGAGCAGTTCTTC.

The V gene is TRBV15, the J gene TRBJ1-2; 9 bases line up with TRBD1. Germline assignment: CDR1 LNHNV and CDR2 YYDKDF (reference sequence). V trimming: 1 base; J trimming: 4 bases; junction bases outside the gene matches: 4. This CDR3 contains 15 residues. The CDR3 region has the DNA TGTGCCACCAGCAGAGGGTGGGACAGGGTCTATGGCTACACCTTC. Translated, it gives CATSRGWDRVYGYTF.